The rows below give T cell receptor beta chains drawn from one sample of a study of preoperative IRX-2 immunotherapy in early breast cancer. Here immunoSEQ multiplex PCR was the method, and the copy in TCRdb shows in-frame clones only, minus some. This sample carries about 98,000 clones, 75% to 90% of them seen once, and the ten largest clones take around 2%. Source: tumor tissue, taken after IRX-2 immunotherapy. These TCRs come from a human donor with breast cancer. Both conserved end residues are part of each CDR3. A D gene is named only where the DNA matches it firmly. Part of the rows lack a size; the others show once, few, many or a class for expanded clones.

j_call: TRBJ2-3
clone_size: NA
v_call: TRBV11-3
d_call: NA
cdr3_nt: TGTGCCAGCAGCCCAGCCGGGGACGAGAGGAATACGCAGTATTTT
cdr3_aa: CASSPAGDERNTQYF

j_call: TRBJ2-4
clone_size: once
v_call: TRBV28
d_call: NA
cdr3_nt: TGTGCCAGCAGTACCCGGGGGAGTCTAGCCAAAAACATTCAGTACTTC
cdr3_aa: CASSTRGSLAKNIQYF

j_call: TRBJ2-5
clone_size: NA
v_call: TRBV14
d_call: TRBD2
cdr3_nt: TGTGCCAGCAGCTTTGCAGCGGGGGGCCCCCACTTC
cdr3_aa: CASSFAAGGPHF

j_call: TRBJ2-5
clone_size: NA
v_call: TRBV18
d_call: TRBD2
cdr3_nt: TGTGCCAGCTCACCGACTAGCGGGGGGGCCGCAGTAAAGACCCAGTACTTC
cdr3_aa: CASSPTSGGAAVKTQYF

j_call: TRBJ1-3
clone_size: NA
v_call: TRBV5-8
d_call: TRBD1
cdr3_nt: TGTGCCAGCAGCGCGGACAGGAGCTCTGGAAACACCATATATTTT
cdr3_aa: CASSADRSSGNTIYF

j_call: TRBJ1-1
clone_size: NA
v_call: TRBV15
d_call: NA
cdr3_nt: TGTGCCACCAGCAGAGGGGGGGCGAACACTGAAGCTTTCTTT
cdr3_aa: CATSRGGANTEAFF

j_call: TRBJ1-3
clone_size: NA
v_call: TRBV5-1
d_call: TRBD1
cdr3_nt: TGCGCCAGCAGCTCAACGGGACAGGGGTTCAGTGGAAACACCATATATTTT
cdr3_aa: CASSSTGQGFSGNTIYF

j_call: TRBJ2-2
clone_size: NA
v_call: TRBV19
d_call: NA
cdr3_nt: TGTGCCAGTAGTATAGACAGGGGACTCACCGGGGAGCTGTTTTTT
cdr3_aa: CASSIDRGLTGELFF

j_call: TRBJ1-3
clone_size: NA
v_call: TRBV18
d_call: TRBD1
cdr3_nt: TGTGCCAGCTCACCACCGGGTACGACAGGGGTTCGCTCTGGAAACACCATATATTTT
cdr3_aa: CASSPPGTTGVRSGNTIYF

j_call: TRBJ2-1
clone_size: NA
v_call: TRBV6-8
d_call: NA
cdr3_nt: TGTGCCAGCAGTTTTCTTACAAGCTCCTACAATGAGCAGTTCTTC
cdr3_aa: CASSFLTSSYNEQFF

j_call: TRBJ2-2
clone_size: once
v_call: TRBV6-8
d_call: NA
cdr3_nt: TGTGCCAGCCGAAAGGAGGGAGGAACGGAGCTGTTTTTT
cdr3_aa: CASRKEGGTELFF

j_call: TRBJ1-5
clone_size: once
v_call: TRBV28
d_call: NA
cdr3_nt: TGTGCCAGCAGTTTTTCCCCGCCTCAGCCCCAGCATTTT
cdr3_aa: CASSFSPPQPQHF

j_call: TRBJ2-2
clone_size: NA
v_call: TRBV7-1
d_call: NA
cdr3_nt: TGTGCCAGCAGTGATACCTTTCCGGGGACCGGGGAGCTGTTTTTT
cdr3_aa: CASSDTFPGTGELFF

j_call: TRBJ1-4
clone_size: NA
v_call: TRBV12-5
d_call: TRBD1
cdr3_nt: TGTGCTAGTGGTTCGGGGACAGGGGATGAAAAACTGTTTTTT
cdr3_aa: CASGSGTGDEKLFF

j_call: TRBJ2-2
clone_size: NA
v_call: TRBV28
d_call: TRBD2
cdr3_nt: TGTGCCAGCAGTGTAGCGGGTCAGAACACCGGGGAGCTGTTTTTT
cdr3_aa: CASSVAGQNTGELFF

j_call: TRBJ1-5
clone_size: NA
v_call: TRBV7-5
d_call: NA
cdr3_nt: TGTGCCAGCAGCCTAAGCCAGGGGGGCAATCAGCCCCAGCATTTT
cdr3_aa: CASSLSQGGNQPQHF

j_call: TRBJ2-5
clone_size: NA
v_call: TRBV19
d_call: NA
cdr3_nt: TGTGCCAGTAGTATAAGAGGATCTGGGGTTGGCCAGTACTTC
cdr3_aa: CASSIRGSGVGQYF

j_call: TRBJ2-1
clone_size: NA
v_call: TRBV18
d_call: NA
cdr3_nt: TGTGCCAGCTCTTCTGTGAGGGTCGGCAATGAGCAGTTCTTC
cdr3_aa: CASSSVRVGNEQFF

j_call: TRBJ1-1
clone_size: NA
v_call: TRBV14
d_call: TRBD1
cdr3_nt: TGTGCCAGCAGCCAAGTGGAGGCAGGGGGATTGGCTGAAGCTTTCTTT
cdr3_aa: CASSQVEAGGLAEAFF

j_call: TRBJ1-4
clone_size: once
v_call: TRBV28
d_call: NA
cdr3_nt: TGTGCCAGCAGTCTCCTACAGGGTCTTGCAACTAATGAAAAACTGTTTTTT
cdr3_aa: CASSLLQGLATNEKLFF

j_call: TRBJ1-5
clone_size: NA
v_call: TRBV6-7
d_call: NA
cdr3_nt: TGTGCCAGCAGTGAGGGTCAGCCCCAGCATTTT
cdr3_aa: CASSEGQPQHF

j_call: TRBJ2-7
clone_size: NA
v_call: TRBV14
d_call: NA
cdr3_nt: TGTGCCAGCAGCCAAGATTACAAGGGAGGCACGAGGGACTTC
cdr3_aa: CASSQDYKGGTRDF

j_call: TRBJ2-1
clone_size: few
v_call: TRBV1
d_call: NA
cdr3_nt: TGCGCCAGCAGCCGACAAGAGGGTCATAATGAGCAGTTCTTC
cdr3_aa: CASSRQEGHNEQFF

j_call: TRBJ1-1
clone_size: NA
v_call: TRBV30
d_call: NA
cdr3_nt: TGTGCCTGGAGTAGACAGGTGAGGACTGAAGCTTTCTTT
cdr3_aa: CAWSRQVRTEAFF

j_call: TRBJ2-2
clone_size: once
v_call: TRBV19
d_call: NA
cdr3_nt: TGTGCCAGTAGTATTAGGCTAGCGTCTACCGGGGAGCTGTTTTTT
cdr3_aa: CASSIRLASTGELFF

j_call: TRBJ1-5
clone_size: NA
v_call: TRBV19
d_call: TRBD1
cdr3_nt: TGTGCCAGTAAAACGGGACAGGGTTCTCAGCCCCAGCATTTT
cdr3_aa: CASKTGQGSQPQHF

j_call: TRBJ1-5
clone_size: NA
v_call: TRBV7-6
d_call: NA
cdr3_nt: TGTGCCAGCAGCCAGACAGCTCCAGGTATGGGGCCCCAGCATTTT
cdr3_aa: CASSQTAPGMGPQHF

j_call: TRBJ2-2
clone_size: NA
v_call: TRBV11-3
d_call: TRBD2
cdr3_nt: TGTGCCAGCAGCTTAAACCCGGTAGCGGGAAACACCGGGGAGCTGTTTTTT
cdr3_aa: CASSLNPVAGNTGELFF

j_call: TRBJ2-5
clone_size: NA
v_call: TRBV18
d_call: TRBD1
cdr3_nt: TGTGCCAGCTCCCGTCGGACAGGGGTCGAAGAGACCCAGTACTTC
cdr3_aa: CASSRRTGVEETQYF

j_call: TRBJ1-5
clone_size: NA
v_call: TRBV6-8
d_call: TRBD1
cdr3_nt: TGTGCCAGCAACCTATTACAGGGGGCTCGGGGCAATCAGCCCCAGCATTTT
cdr3_aa: CASNLLQGARGNQPQHF

j_call: TRBJ2-5
clone_size: NA
v_call: TRBV19
d_call: NA
cdr3_nt: TGTGCCAGTAGTATAGGGCCGTCTCAAGAGACCCAGTACTTC
cdr3_aa: CASSIGPSQETQYF

j_call: TRBJ2-3
clone_size: NA
v_call: TRBV2
d_call: NA
cdr3_nt: TGTGCCAGCAGTGAGGGTAGTATGACGCAGTATTTT
cdr3_aa: CASSEGSMTQYF

j_call: TRBJ1-3
clone_size: NA
v_call: TRBV19
d_call: NA
cdr3_nt: TGTGCCAGTAGTATCGGAGGGGTCTCTGGAAACACCATATATTTT
cdr3_aa: CASSIGGVSGNTIYF

j_call: TRBJ2-1
clone_size: once
v_call: TRBV28
d_call: NA
cdr3_nt: TGTGCCAGCAGCCCTGCCGGGGGGCCCCATGAGCAGTTCTTC
cdr3_aa: CASSPAGGPHEQFF

j_call: TRBJ2-3
clone_size: NA
v_call: TRBV5-1
d_call: NA
cdr3_nt: TGCGCCAGCAGCTTGGGCCTAGTTCCATATACGCAGTATTTT
cdr3_aa: CASSLGLVPYTQYF

j_call: TRBJ1-3
clone_size: NA
v_call: TRBV11-3
d_call: NA
cdr3_nt: TGTGCCAGCAGCTCGGGGTCTTCCCCAAACACCATATATTTT
cdr3_aa: CASSSGSSPNTIYF

j_call: TRBJ1-4
clone_size: once
v_call: TRBV5-1
d_call: NA
cdr3_nt: TGCGCCAGCAGCTTGTCAAGGGGCGGGGGTGAAAAACTGTTTTTT
cdr3_aa: CASSLSRGGGEKLFF

j_call: TRBJ1-1
clone_size: once
v_call: TRBV28
d_call: TRBD1
cdr3_nt: TGTGCCAGCAGTAGTAGGCGTAATTACAGGGGGAGGACTGAAGCTTTCTTT
cdr3_aa: CASSSRRNYRGRTEAFF

j_call: TRBJ1-5
clone_size: NA
v_call: TRBV6-8
d_call: NA
cdr3_nt: TGTGCCAGCAGTCTAACCGGTGGGCTCAATCAGCCCCAGCATTTT
cdr3_aa: CASSLTGGLNQPQHF

j_call: TRBJ1-1
clone_size: NA
v_call: TRBV28
d_call: TRBD1
cdr3_nt: TGTGCCAGCAGTTCCCGGGACAGGGCTAGTACCAGAGCTTTCTTT
cdr3_aa: CASSSRDRASTRAFF

j_call: TRBJ1-2
clone_size: NA
v_call: TRBV29-1
d_call: NA
cdr3_nt: TGCAGCGTTTCCAGGGATGGCTATGGCTACACCTTC
cdr3_aa: CSVSRDGYGYTF